This TCR beta chain originates from a study of cytomegalovirus exposure and HLA in healthy donors. Overall study findings and caveats: Later analysis showed most CMV-associated TCR beta chains appearing HLA-restricted.

PCR was performed using 60 Vbeta and 13 Jbeta primers. The protocol was immunoSEQ multiplex PCR, while the TCRdb copy is restricted to in-frame clones and leaves out a portion. The table shows approximately 190,000 clones, with roughly four fifths occurring only once. This CDR3 has 14 residues. V was clipped by 0 bases and J by 10 bases, with 15 bases between them. Germline CDR1 MNHNS, CDR2 SASEGT. Turning to this clone: Its antigen is unknown.

The sequence was obtained from a woman aged 18-29 years in good health and CMV-seronegative. The chain couples TRBV6-1 to TRBJ1-1, with D possibly TRBD1 on 6 matching bases. Sequencing was performed on PBMCs. CDR3 residues: CASSEALTGCSAFF. CDR3 DNA sequence: TGTGCCAGCAGTGAAGCCCTGACAGGCTGTTCAGCTTTCTTT.